This T cell receptor (beta chain) originates from a study of follicular helper T cells after annual influenza vaccination. Findings of the study overall: ICOS+CD38+ cTfh clonality tracked population frequency, and its change tracked circulating plasmablast change. Day 7 ICOS+CD38+ clones were most often found later in ICOS-CD38- cTfh cells.

This sample's time point: 2015-2016 season, 7 days after influenza vaccination. As to this clone: Antigen unknown.

Germline V CDR1 and CDR2: MNHNY, SVGAGI (reference sequence). V was cut by 2 bases and J by 9 bases, with 13 bases left in between. CDR3 length: 13 amino acids. This table comes from immunoSEQ multiplex PCR, and its TCRdb copy is limited to in-frame clones, with some not included. There are roughly 10,000 clones in the sample; less than 85% occur only once, and about 0.4% lies in the top ten. The specimen was CXCR5- memory CD4+ T cells sorted from blood, collected 7 days after influenza vaccination. The chain links TRBV6-6 to TRBJ2-5, with D tentatively TRBD2 (6 bases). The clonotype was recovered from an adult who received the influenza vaccine. The CDR3 loop is CASSYGDSGAQYF. CDR3 DNA: TGTGCCAGCAGTTACGGGGACTCGGGGGCCCAGTACTTC.